The 22 T cell receptor beta chains below come from one sample, sequenced in a study of T cell repertoires in cytomegalovirus infection. TCRdb used MiXCR to reprocess the reads, holding one entry per CDR3 protein. The sample lists fewer than 300,000 distinct CDR3 sequences; roughly 24% were seen once. Specimen: PBMCs. These receptors all stem from a human donor in good health (CMV status not recorded). Some clones in this sample may be carry-over from other donors' samples.

This clonotype was detected once. The chain joins TRBV12-3 or TRBV12-4 to TRBJ2-1; 15 bases line up with TRBD2. The V segment lost 6 bases and the J segment 6 bases; nucleotides outside the gene matches: 3. The CDR3 extends over 15 amino acids. The CDR3 spells CASSMGLAGGNEQFF. Here the CDR3 DNA reads TGTGCCAGCAGCATGGGACTAGCGGGAGGCAATGAGCAGTTCTTC.

This clonotype was found many times. The chain combines TRBV7-2 with TRBJ1-5, with D perhaps matching TRBD1 (5 bases). The CDR3 extends over 16 amino acids. V was shortened by 1 base and J by 2 bases, with 12 bases between the two germline ends. Per the germline V gene, CDR1 is SGHTA and CDR2 is FQGNSA. In nucleotides, the CDR3 is TGTGCCAGCAGCTTAGTTGGCAGGGTAGGCAATCAGCCCCAGCATTTT. Protein sequence: CASSLVGRVGNQPQHF.

This clonotype came up a few times. The chain links TRBV9 to TRBJ2-1, with 8 bases that match TRBD2. The CDR3 totals 17 residues. Germline V lookup: CDR1 SGDLS, CDR2 YYNGEE. V trimming: 3 bases; J trimming: 2 bases; junction bases outside the gene matches: 10. CDR3 coding DNA: TGTGCCAGCAGCGCCAAATTACTAGCGGTCGCCTACAATGAGCAGTTCTTC. Translating gives CASSAKLLAVAYNEQFF.

The V call is TRBV7-8, the J call TRBJ2-5; the D is unclear. From germline, CDR1 is SGHVS and CDR2 FQNEAQ. With 4 bases removed from V and 5 bases from J, the gap between germline ends came to 14 bases. The CDR3 is made up of 14 amino acids. The CDR3 DNA reads TGTGCCAGCAGCTCCACCCCAGGAAAGGAGACCCAGTACTTC. It translates to CASSSTPGKETQYF.

The genes are TRBV6-2 or TRBV6-3 and TRBJ2-6; TRBD1 is a possible D gene (6 bases). The V and J ends lost 5 bases and 3 bases respectively, with 26 bases between them. The CDR3 spans 20 residues. Germline V lookup: CDR1 MNHEY, CDR2 SVGEGT. The CDR3 DNA reads as TGTGCCAGCAGTCCCCTCCACGACAGGTTTTTTTGGAGTGGGGCCAACGTCCTGACTTTC. This encodes CASSPLHDRFFWSGANVLTF.

This clonotype was counted at least ten times. The V call is TRBV7-2, the J call TRBJ2-3; 7 bases line up with TRBD2. V was clipped by 1 base and J by 1 base; unmatched bases: 2. CDR1 and CDR2 (germline): SGHTA, FQGNSA. The CDR3 runs to 15 residues. In nucleotides, the CDR3 is TGTGCCAGCAGCTTAGATGGGGGGGGCACAGATACGCAGTATTTT. It specifies CASSLDGGGTDTQYF.

The CDR3 DNA reads TGTGCCATCAGTCCAAACCGGGACAGCTCCTACGAGCAGTACTTC. Encoded protein: CAISPNRDSSYEQYF. This chain links TRBV10-3 with TRBJ2-7; 7 positions agree with TRBD1. The CDR3 runs 15 residues. Trimming at V came to 5 bases and at J to 0 bases, leaving 7 bases not matched to a gene. Germline CDR1 ENHRY, CDR2 SYGVKD.

In this sample, this clonotype turned up a few times. The genes are TRBV30 and TRBJ2-1; the D gene is possibly TRBD2 (6 bases). The V and J ends lost 8 bases and 5 bases respectively, with 16 bases between them. The CDR3 has 13 amino acids. Germline assignment: CDR1 GTSNPN and CDR2 SVGIG (reference sequence). The CDR3 DNA reads as TGTGCCCTGGAGGGGCCCTCGCACAATGAGCAGTTCTTC. Its translation: CALEGPSHNEQFF. The full variable domain, with the rest looked up from reference TRBV30 and TRBJ2-1, is SQTIHQWPATLVQPVGSPLSLECTVEGTSNPNLYWYRQAAGRGLQLLFYSVGIGQISSEVPQNLSASRPQDRQFILSSKKLLLSDSGFYLCALEGPSHNEQFFGPGTRLTVL.

This clonotype was seen ten or more times. V and J are TRBV7-2 and TRBJ2-3; D is unclear. With 4 bases removed from V and 3 bases from J, the gap between germline ends came to 8 bases. Germline V lookup: CDR1 SGHTA, CDR2 FQGNSA. The length of the CDR3 is 13 residues. CDR3 protein: CASSSPVTDTQYF. For the CDR3, the DNA is TGTGCCAGCAGCTCACCCGTTACAGATACGCAGTATTTT.

The V and J genes are TRBV5-1 and TRBJ2-3, with 11 positions matching TRBD1. Per the germline V gene, CDR1 is SGHRS and CDR2 is YFSETQ. V was clipped by 10 bases and J by 4 bases; unmatched bases: 8. The CDR3 is made up of 14 amino acids. The CDR3 here is CAWKRTGGADTQYF. The CDR3 bases are TGCGCCTGGAAGAGGACAGGGGGCGCAGATACGCAGTATTTT.

The J gene is TRBJ2-5, the V gene TRBV19; perhaps TRBD1 as D (5 bases). V shed 3 bases and J shed 3 bases, with 14 bases lying between them. CDR1 LNHDA and CDR2 SQIVND come from the germline V gene (reference sequence). The CDR3 contains 15 residues. The CDR3 DNA reads as TGTGCCAGTAGTATCCCAGGGATGAAGGAAGAGACCCAGTACTTC. It codes for CASSIPGMKEETQYF. The full variable domain, with the rest looked up from reference TRBV19 and TRBJ2-5, is DGGITQSPKYLFRKEGQNVTLSCEQNLNHDAMYWYRQDPGQGLRLIYYSQIVNDFQKGDIAEGYSVSREKKESFPLTVTSAQKNPTAFYLCASSIPGMKEETQYFGPGTRLLVL.

In this sample, this clonotype turned up many times. A read error is possible here, since a much larger clone lies one base away. The CDR3 region is CASSLNRDQPQHF. The CDR3 bases are TGTGCCAGCAGCTTAAACAGAGATCAGCCCCAGCATTTT. The J gene is TRBJ1-5, the V gene TRBV7-2; no clear D. CDR1 and CDR2 (germline): SGHTA, FQGNSA. V lost 2 bases and J lost 5, with 7 bases in between. The CDR3 loop spans 13 amino acids.

The chain joins TRBV20-1 to TRBJ2-5, with TRBD2 identical over 8 bases. V lost 6 bases and J lost 2; bases outside the gene matches: 8. The CDR3 runs to 14 residues. The germline V gene encodes CDR1 DFQATT and CDR2 SNEGSKA (reference sequence). The CDR3 reads CSATGTRDQETQYF. For the CDR3, the DNA is TGCAGTGCAACCGGGACTAGAGATCAAGAGACCCAGTACTTC.

The rearrangement joins TRBV28 to TRBJ2-5; 9 nucleotides match TRBD2. The V and J ends lost 5 bases and 5 bases, in that order; junction bases with no gene match: 12. The CDR3 covers 16 residues. Germline V gene data show CDR1 as MDHEN and CDR2 as SYDVKM. The CDR3 sequence: CASSRSSGRDWETQYF. CDR3 bases: TGTGCCAGCAGTCGTAGTAGCGGGAGAGATTGGGAGACCCAGTACTTC.

This chain connects TRBV20-1 to TRBJ1-3; the D gene is possibly TRBD1 (6 bases). There are 15 residues in the CDR3. CDR1 and CDR2 (germline): DFQATT, SNEGSKA (reference sequence). Trimming stripped 3 bases from V and 2 bases from J, with 14 bases between. The CDR3, as DNA: TGCAGTGCTAGCCCCTTCGGGGGCACTGGAAACACCATATATTTT. Its protein is CSASPFGGTGNTIYF.

This clonotype appeared a few times. This sequence joins TRBV7-9 and TRBJ2-1, with 11 bases matching TRBD1. Looked up from germline, CDR1 is SEHNR and CDR2 is FQNEAQ (reference sequence). V lost 7 bases and J lost 13; bases outside the gene matches: 12. The CDR3 covers 14 residues. CDR3 protein: CASTPGTGGTIQFF. Written as DNA, the CDR3 is TGTGCCAGCACCCCCGGGACAGGGGGGACCATACAGTTCTTC.

This chain joins TRBV4-1 and TRBJ1-5; 7 nucleotides align to TRBD1. Germline CDR1 reads MGHRA; CDR2 reads YSYEKL. Trimming cost V 1 base and J 2 bases; bases outside gene matches: 8. The CDR3 has 17 amino acids. The DNA for the CDR3 is TGCGCCAGCAGCCAAGGTCCGACAGGGCGTGGCAATCAGCCCCAGCATTTT. Residues: CASSQGPTGRGNQPQHF.

The rearrangement uses TRBV7-2 and TRBJ2-5; D may be TRBD1 (6 bases). The V end was cut by 3 bases, the J end by 7 bases, with 18 bases between. Per the germline V gene, CDR1 is SGHTA and CDR2 is FQGNSA. The CDR3 is 15 amino acids. CDR3 protein: CASSFLRGVQGTQYF. In DNA, the CDR3 is TGTGCCAGCAGCTTCCTCAGGGGCGTACAGGGGACCCAGTACTTC.

The count of this clonotype is one. The chain joins TRBV6-6 to TRBJ1-2, with 7 bases lining up with TRBD1. In germline, CDR1 is MNHNY, CDR2 SVGAGI (reference sequence). V dropped 7 bases and J dropped 8; count of bases not matched to a gene: 13. The CDR3 consists of 14 residues. The CDR3 reads CASKGQAVRNGYTF. CDR3 DNA sequence: TGTGCCAGCAAAGGACAGGCCGTCAGGAACGGCTACACCTTC.

The chain has TRBV11-2 and TRBJ2-7; 7 positions agree with TRBD2. The CDR3 covers 14 residues. Trimming cost V 0 bases and J 3 bases; bases outside gene matches: 2. Germline CDR1 reads SGHAT; CDR2 reads FQNNGV. In nucleotides, the CDR3 is TGTGCCAGCAGCTTAGATCCTAGCGGCTACGAGCAGTACTTC. This sequence encodes CASSLDPSGYEQYF. The full variable domain, rest sourced from reference TRBV11-2 and TRBJ2-7, is EAGVAQSPRYKIIEKRQSVAFWCNPISGHATLYWYQQILGQGPKLLIQFQNNGVVDDSQLPKDRFSAERLKGVDSTLKIQPAKLEDSAVYLCASSLDPSGYEQYFGPGTRLTVT.

V usage is TRBV5-5 and J usage is TRBJ1-5; 9 nucleotides line up with TRBD1. Germline CDR1 SGHKS, CDR2 YYEKEE (reference sequence). The CDR3 consists of 17 residues. The ends lost 4 bases at V and 0 bases at J; junction bases unmatched: 8. CDR3 coding DNA: TGTGCCAGCAGCGCAACAGGGGGCGAACTTAGCAATCAGCCCCAGCATTTT. Its protein product is CASSATGGELSNQPQHF.

Details on this clonotype: This may be a read error, as it is one base from a much larger clone. This chain links TRBV7-2 with TRBJ2-1; D is ambiguous. V lost 6 bases and J 1 base, leaving 13 bases between the germline ends. The CDR3 runs to 15 residues. Germline CDR1 and CDR2: SGHTA and FQGNSA. For the CDR3, the DNA is TGTGCCAGCAGGCCTACGGCTATGTCCTACAATGAGCAGTTCTTC. Protein product: CASRPTAMSYNEQFF.